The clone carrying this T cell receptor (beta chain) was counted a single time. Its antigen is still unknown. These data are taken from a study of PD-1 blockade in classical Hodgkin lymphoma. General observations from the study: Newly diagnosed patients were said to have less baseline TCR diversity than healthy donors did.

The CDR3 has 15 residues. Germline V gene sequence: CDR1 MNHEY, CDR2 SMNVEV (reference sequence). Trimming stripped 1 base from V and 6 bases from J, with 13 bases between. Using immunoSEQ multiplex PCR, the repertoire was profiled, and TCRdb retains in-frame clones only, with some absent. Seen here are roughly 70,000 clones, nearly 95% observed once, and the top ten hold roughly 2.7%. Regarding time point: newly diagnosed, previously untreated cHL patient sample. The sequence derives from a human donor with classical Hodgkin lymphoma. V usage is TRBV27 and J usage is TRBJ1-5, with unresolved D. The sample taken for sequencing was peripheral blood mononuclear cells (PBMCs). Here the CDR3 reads CASSLFFQVSQPQHF. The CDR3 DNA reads TGTGCCAGCAGTTTATTTTTCCAGGTGAGTCAGCCCCAGCATTTT.